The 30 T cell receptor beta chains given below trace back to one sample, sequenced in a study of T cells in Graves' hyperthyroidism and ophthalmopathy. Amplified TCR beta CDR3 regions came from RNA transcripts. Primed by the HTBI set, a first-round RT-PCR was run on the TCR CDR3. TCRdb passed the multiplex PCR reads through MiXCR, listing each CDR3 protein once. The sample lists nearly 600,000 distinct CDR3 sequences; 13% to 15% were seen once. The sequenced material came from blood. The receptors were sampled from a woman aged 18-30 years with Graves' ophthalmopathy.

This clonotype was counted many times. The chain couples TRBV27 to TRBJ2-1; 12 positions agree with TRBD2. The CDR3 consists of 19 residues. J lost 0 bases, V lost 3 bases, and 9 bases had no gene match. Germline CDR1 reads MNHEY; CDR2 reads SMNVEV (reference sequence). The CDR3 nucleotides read TGTGCCAGCAGTTTGTGGACTAGCGGGACCCTTAGCTCCTACAATGAGCAGTTCTTC. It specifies CASSLWTSGTLSSYNEQFF.

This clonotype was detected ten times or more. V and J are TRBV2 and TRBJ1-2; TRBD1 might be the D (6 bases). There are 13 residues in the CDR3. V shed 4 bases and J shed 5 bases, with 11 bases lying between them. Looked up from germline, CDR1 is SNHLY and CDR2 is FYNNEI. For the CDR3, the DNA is TGTGCCAGCAGTGCGGGGGCTTGGTATGGCTACACCTTC. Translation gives CASSAGAWYGYTF. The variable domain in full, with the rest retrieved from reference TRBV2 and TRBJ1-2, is EPEVTQTPSHQVTQMGQEVILRCVPISNHLYFYWYRQILGQKVEFLVSFYNNEISEKSEIFDDQFSVERPDGSNFTLKIRSTKLEDSAMYFCASSAGAWYGYTFGSGTRLTVV.

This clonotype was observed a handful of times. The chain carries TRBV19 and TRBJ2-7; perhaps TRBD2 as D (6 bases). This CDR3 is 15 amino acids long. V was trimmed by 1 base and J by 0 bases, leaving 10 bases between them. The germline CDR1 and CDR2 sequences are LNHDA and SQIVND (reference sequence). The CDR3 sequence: CASSIGAGSSYEQYF. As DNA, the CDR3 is TGTGCCAGTAGTATAGGGGCGGGGAGCTCCTACGAGCAGTACTTC.

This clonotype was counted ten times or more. CDR3 DNA sequence: TGTGCCTGGAGTGCCCTTCGACAGGGGGCGTGGGAGCAGTACTTC. This gives the protein CAWSALRQGAWEQYF. This chain connects TRBV30 to TRBJ2-7; TRBD1 matches at 10 bases. The CDR3 contains 15 residues. CDR1 is GTSNPN and CDR2 is SVGIG in the germline V gene (reference sequence). Trimming took 1 base from V and 7 from J; bases not matched to a gene: 10.

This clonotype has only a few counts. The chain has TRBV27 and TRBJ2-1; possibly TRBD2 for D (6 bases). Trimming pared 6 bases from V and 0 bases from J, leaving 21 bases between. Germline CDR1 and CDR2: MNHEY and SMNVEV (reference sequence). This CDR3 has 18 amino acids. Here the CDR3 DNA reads TGTGCCAGCAGCCCTCGGGTCGGGGGAGAAGGCTCCTACAATGAGCAGTTCTTC. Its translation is CASSPRVGGEGSYNEQFF.

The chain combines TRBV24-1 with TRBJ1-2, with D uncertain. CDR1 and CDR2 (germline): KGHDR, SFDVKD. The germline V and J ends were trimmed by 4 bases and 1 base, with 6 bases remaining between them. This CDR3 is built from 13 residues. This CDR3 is CATSDPDNYGYTF. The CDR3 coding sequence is TGTGCCACCAGTGACCCCGATAACTATGGCTACACCTTC.

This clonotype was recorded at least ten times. This CDR3 is CSVVGSTGELFF. Written as DNA, the CDR3 is TGCAGCGTTGTCGGCAGCACCGGGGAGCTGTTTTTT. The chain employs TRBV29-1 and TRBJ2-2; D unclear. The V end lost 4 bases, the J end lost 4 bases, and 7 bases lay between the germline ends. Germline lookup yields CDR1 SQVTM and CDR2 ANQGSEA. This CDR3 is 12 amino acids long.

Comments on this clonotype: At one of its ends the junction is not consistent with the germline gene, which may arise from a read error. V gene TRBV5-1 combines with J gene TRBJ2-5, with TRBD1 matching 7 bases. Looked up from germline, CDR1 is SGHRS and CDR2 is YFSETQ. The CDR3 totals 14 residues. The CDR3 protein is CASSLASQGETRYF. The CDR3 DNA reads TGCGCCAGCAGCTTGGCGTCCCAGGGGGAGACCCGGTACTTC.

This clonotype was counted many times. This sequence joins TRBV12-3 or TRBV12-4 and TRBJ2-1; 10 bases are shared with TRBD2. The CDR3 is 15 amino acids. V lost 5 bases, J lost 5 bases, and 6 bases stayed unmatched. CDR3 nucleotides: TGTGCCAGCAGTAGAAGCGGGAGGGGGAACAATGAGCAGTTCTTC. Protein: CASSRSGRGNNEQFF.

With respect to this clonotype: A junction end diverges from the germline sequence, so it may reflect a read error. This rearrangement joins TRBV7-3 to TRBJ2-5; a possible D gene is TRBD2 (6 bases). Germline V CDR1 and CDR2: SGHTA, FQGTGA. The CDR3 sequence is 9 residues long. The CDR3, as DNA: TGTGCCAGCAGGTCCCCGGGGGACTTC. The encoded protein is CASRSPGDF.

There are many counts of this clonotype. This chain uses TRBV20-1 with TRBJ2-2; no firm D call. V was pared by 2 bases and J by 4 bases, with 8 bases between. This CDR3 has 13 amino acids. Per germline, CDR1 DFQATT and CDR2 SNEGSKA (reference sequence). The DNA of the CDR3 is TGCAGTGCTAGAACCGGGCGCACCGGGGAGCTGTTTTTT. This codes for CSARTGRTGELFF.

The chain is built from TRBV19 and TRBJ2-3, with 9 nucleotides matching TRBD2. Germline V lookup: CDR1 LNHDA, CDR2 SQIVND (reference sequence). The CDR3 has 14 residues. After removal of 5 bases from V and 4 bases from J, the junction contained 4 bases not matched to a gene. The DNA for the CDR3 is TGTGCCAGTAGTTGGGGACTAGCATCAGATACGCAGTATTTT. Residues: CASSWGLASDTQYF.

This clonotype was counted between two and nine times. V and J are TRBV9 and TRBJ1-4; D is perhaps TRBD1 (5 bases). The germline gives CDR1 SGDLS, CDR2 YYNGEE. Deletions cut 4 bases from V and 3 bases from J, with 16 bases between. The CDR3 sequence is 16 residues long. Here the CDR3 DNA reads TGTGCCAGCAGCTCACCGGGGCAGGCAGCTAATGAAAAACTGTTTTTT. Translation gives CASSSPGQAANEKLFF. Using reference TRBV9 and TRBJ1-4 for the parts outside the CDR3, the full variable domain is DSGVTQTPKHLITATGQRVTLRCSPRSGDLSVYWYQQSLDQGLQFLIQYYNGEERAKGNILERFSAQQFPDLHSELNLSSLELGDSALYFCASSSPGQAANEKLFFGSGTQLSVL.

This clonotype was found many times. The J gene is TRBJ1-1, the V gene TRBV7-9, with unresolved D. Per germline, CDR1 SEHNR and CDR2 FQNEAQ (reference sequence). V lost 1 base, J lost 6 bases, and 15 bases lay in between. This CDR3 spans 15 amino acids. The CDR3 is CASSLVGGRYPEAFF. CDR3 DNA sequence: TGTGCCAGCAGCTTAGTCGGAGGGCGCTACCCTGAAGCTTTCTTT.

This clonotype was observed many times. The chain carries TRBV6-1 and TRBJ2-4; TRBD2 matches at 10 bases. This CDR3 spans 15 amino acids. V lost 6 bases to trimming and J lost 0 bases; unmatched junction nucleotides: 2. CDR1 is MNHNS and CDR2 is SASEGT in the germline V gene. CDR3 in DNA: TGTGCCAGCAGACTAGCGGGACAAGCCAAAAACATTCAGTACTTC. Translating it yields CASRLAGQAKNIQYF.

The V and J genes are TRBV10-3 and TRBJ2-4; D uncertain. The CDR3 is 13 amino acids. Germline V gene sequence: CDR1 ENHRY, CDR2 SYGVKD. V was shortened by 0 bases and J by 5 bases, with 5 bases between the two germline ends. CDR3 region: CAISESQENIQYF. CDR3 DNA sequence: TGTGCCATCAGTGAGTCACAAGAAAACATTCAGTACTTC.

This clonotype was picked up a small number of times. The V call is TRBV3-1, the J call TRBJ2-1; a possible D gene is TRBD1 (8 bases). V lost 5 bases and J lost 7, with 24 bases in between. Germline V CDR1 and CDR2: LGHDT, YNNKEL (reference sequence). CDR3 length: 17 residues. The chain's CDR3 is CASSYDRDRMGGNEQFF. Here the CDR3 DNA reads TGTGCCAGCAGCTACGACCGGGACAGGATGGGGGGGAATGAGCAGTTCTTC.

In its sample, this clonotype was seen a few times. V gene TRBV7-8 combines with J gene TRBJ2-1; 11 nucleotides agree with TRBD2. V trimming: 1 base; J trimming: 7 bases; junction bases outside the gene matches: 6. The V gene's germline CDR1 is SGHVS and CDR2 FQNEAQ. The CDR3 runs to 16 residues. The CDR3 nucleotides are TGTGCCAGCAGCTTAGGGTCCCTAGCGGGGGGTAATGAGCAGTTCTTC. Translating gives CASSLGSLAGGNEQFF.

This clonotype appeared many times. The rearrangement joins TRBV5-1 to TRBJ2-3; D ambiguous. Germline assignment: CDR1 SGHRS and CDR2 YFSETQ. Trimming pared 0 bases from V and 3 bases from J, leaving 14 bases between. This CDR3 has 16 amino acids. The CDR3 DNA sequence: TGCGCCAGCAGCTTGGTGCCGGGTTTAAGTACAGATACGCAGTATTTT. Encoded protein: CASSLVPGLSTDTQYF.

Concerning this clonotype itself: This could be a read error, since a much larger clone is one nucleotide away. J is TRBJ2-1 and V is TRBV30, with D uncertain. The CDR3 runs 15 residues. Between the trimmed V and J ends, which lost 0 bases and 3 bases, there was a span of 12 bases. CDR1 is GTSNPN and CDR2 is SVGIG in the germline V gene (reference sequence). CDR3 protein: CAWSVGLGHYNEQFF. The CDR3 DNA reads TGTGCCTGGAGTGTAGGGCTAGGGCACTACAATGAGCAGTTCTTC.

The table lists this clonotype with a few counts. The CDR3: CASRNRDRGAEAFF. CDR3 bases: TGTGCCAGTAGAAACCGGGACAGGGGCGCTGAAGCTTTCTTT. This sequence joins TRBV19 and TRBJ1-1; 10 nucleotides align to TRBD1. The CDR3 is 14 residues long. The V gene end was trimmed by 6 bases and the J gene end by 6 bases; junction bases not matched to a gene: 7. Per germline, CDR1 LNHDA and CDR2 SQIVND (reference sequence).

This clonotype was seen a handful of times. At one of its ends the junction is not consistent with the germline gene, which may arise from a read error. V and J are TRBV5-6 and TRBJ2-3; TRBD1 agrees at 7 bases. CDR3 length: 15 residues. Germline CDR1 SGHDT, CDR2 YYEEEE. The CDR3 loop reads CASSLWDRATDAQYF. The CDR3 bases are TGTGCCAGCAGCTTGTGGGACAGAGCAACAGATGCGCAGTATTTT.

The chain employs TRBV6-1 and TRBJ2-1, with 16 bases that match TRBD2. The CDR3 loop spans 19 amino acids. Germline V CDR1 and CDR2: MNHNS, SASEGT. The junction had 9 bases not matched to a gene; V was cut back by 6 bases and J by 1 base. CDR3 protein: CASRGVPGLAGGSYNEQFF. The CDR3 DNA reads TGTGCCAGCAGAGGCGTCCCGGGACTAGCGGGAGGGTCCTACAATGAGCAGTTCTTC.

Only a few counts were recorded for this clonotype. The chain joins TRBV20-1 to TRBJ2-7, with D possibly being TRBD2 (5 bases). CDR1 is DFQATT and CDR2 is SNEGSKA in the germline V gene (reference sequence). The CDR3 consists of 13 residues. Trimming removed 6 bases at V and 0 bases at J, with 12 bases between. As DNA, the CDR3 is TGCAGTGCCGAAGATACTAGCTCCTACGAGCAGTACTTC. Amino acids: CSAEDTSSYEQYF.

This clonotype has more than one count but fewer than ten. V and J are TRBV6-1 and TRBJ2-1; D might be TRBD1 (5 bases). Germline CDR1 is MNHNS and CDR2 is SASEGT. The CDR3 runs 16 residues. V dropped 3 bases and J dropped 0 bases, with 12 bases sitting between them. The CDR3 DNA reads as TGTGCCAGCAGTGAGGAAGGGGTGGGCTCCTACAATGAGCAGTTCTTC. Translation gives CASSEEGVGSYNEQFF.

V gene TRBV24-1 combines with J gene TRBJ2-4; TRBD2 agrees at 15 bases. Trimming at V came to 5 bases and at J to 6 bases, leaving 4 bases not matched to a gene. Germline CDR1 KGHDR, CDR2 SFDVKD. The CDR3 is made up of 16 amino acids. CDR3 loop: CATSASGLAGGNIQYF. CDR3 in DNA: TGTGCCACCAGTGCCTCGGGACTAGCGGGAGGAAACATTCAGTACTTC.

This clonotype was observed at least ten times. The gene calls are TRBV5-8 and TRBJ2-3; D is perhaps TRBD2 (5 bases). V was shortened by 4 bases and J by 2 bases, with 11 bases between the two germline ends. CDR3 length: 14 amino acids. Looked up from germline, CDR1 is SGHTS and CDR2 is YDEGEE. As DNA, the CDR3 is TGTGCCAGCAGCCCGGACTCTTCCACAGATACGCAGTATTTT. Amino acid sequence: CASSPDSSTDTQYF.

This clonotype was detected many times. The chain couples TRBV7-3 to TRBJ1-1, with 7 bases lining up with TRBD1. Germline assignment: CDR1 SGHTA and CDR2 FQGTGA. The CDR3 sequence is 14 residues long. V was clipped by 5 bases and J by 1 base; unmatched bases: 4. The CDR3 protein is CASSATGANTEAFF. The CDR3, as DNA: TGTGCCAGCAGCGCCACAGGGGCGAACACTGAAGCTTTCTTT.

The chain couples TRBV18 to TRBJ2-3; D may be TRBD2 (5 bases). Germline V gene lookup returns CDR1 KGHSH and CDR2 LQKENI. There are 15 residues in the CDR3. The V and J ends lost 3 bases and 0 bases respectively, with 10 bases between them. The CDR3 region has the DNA TGTGCCAGCTCACCTGCGAGGGAGAGCACAGATACGCAGTATTTT. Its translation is CASSPARESTDTQYF.

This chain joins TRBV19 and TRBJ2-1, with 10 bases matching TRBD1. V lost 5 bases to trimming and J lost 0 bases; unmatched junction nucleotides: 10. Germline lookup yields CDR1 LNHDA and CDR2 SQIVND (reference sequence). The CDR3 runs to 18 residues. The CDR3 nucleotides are TGTGCCAGTAGTCCCGGGACAGGGGCCAGAAGCTCCTACAATGAGCAGTTCTTC. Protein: CASSPGTGARSSYNEQFF.